Listed here are 11 T cell receptor beta chains from one sample, sequenced in a study of cytomegalovirus exposure and HLA in healthy donors. Vbeta (60) and Jbeta (13) primers were used in the PCR. Profiled with immunoSEQ multiplex PCR; TCRdb holds only in-frame clones, not every one. The sample has about 110,000 clones; roughly 82% are singletons. The material sequenced was PBMCs. The receptor set was obtained from a man in his thirties or forties in good health and CMV-seropositive.

This chain uses TRBV5-1 with TRBJ2-1; TRBD2 agrees at 8 bases. J gave up 7 bases and V 1 base, and 7 bases lay outside the gene matches. Germline values: CDR1 SGHRS, CDR2 YFSETQ. The length of the CDR3 is 15 residues. The CDR3 reads CASSLSGGASNEQFF. The CDR3 DNA reads as TGCGCCAGCAGCTTGTCGGGGGGGGCATCGAATGAGCAGTTCTTC.

The chain uses TRBV4-1 and TRBJ1-5, with D tentatively TRBD1 (6 bases). Germline CDR1 reads MGHRA; CDR2 reads YSYEKL. With 5 bases removed from V and 3 bases from J, the gap between germline ends came to 14 bases. The CDR3 sequence is 15 residues long. This chain's CDR3 is CASSKRGLNNQPQHF. The CDR3 DNA reads TGCGCCAGCAGCAAAAGGGGGTTGAACAATCAGCCCCAGCATTTT.

The chain couples TRBV7-8 to TRBJ1-4; D may be TRBD1 (6 bases). The CDR3 is 13 residues long. The V gene lost 1 base and the J gene lost 7 bases, with 7 bases spanning the gap. In germline, CDR1 is SGHVS, CDR2 FQNEAQ. The CDR3 here is CASSLDRAEKLFF. The CDR3 DNA reads as TGTGCCAGCAGCTTAGACAGGGCTGAAAAACTGTTTTTT.

The V and J genes are TRBV12-5 and TRBJ1-6; D gene unclear. The CDR3 runs to 15 residues. CDR1 and CDR2 (germline): LGHNT, FRNRAP. V was trimmed by 1 base and J by 5 bases, leaving 9 bases between them. The CDR3 loop reads CASGLAVANNSPLHF. CDR3 DNA sequence: TGTGCTAGTGGTTTGGCCGTAGCAAATAATTCACCCCTCCACTTT.

The chain carries TRBV5-6 and TRBJ2-2; D call uncertain. The CDR3 runs 13 residues. Germline V lookup: CDR1 SGHDT, CDR2 YYEEEE. V shed 3 bases and J shed 7 bases, with 10 bases lying between them. The CDR3 DNA reads TGTGCCAGCAGCTGGAGACTGGGCGGGGAGCTGTTTTTT. Its protein product is CASSWRLGGELFF.

This clone has only one observation. V usage is TRBV5-1 and J usage is TRBJ1-1; D is possibly TRBD1 (6 bases). The CDR3 is 15 amino acids. Per the germline V gene, CDR1 is SGHRS and CDR2 is YFSETQ. The ends were cut back, 0 bases at V and 1 base at J, with 10 bases in the middle. In DNA, the CDR3 is TGCGCCAGCAGCTTGGTGGGGGCGGGGAACACTGAAGCTTTCTTT. This gives the protein CASSLVGAGNTEAFF. Filled out from reference TRBV5-1 and TRBJ1-1, the complete variable domain reads KAGVTQTPRYLIKTRGQQVTLSCSPISGHRSVSWYQQTPGQGLQFLFEYFSETQRNKGNFPGRFSGRQFSNSRSEMNVSTLELGDSALYLCASSLVGAGNTEAFFGQGTRLTVV.

The chain recombines TRBV30 with TRBJ1-1, with a possible D match to TRBD1 (6 bases). V was shortened by 3 bases and J by 1 base, with 9 bases between the two germline ends. The germline V gene encodes CDR1 GTSNPN and CDR2 SVGIG (reference sequence). This CDR3 is built from 13 residues. CDR3 nucleotide sequence: TGTGCCTGGAGATCGGGACAGAACACTGAAGCTTTCTTT. Translating it yields CAWRSGQNTEAFF.

CDR3 region: CASSWNTEAFF. The CDR3 nucleotides are TGTGCCAGCAGCTGGAACACTGAAGCTTTCTTT. This chain connects TRBV6-5 to TRBJ1-1; no clear D. The CDR3 is made up of 11 amino acids. V was shortened by 6 bases and J by 1 base, with 3 bases between the two germline ends. Germline V lookup: CDR1 MNHEY, CDR2 SVGAGI.

The V and J genes are TRBV7-8 and TRBJ2-1; D is unresolved. The CDR3 runs 15 residues. V lost 2 bases, J lost 0 bases, and 8 bases lay in between. CDR1 and CDR2 from the germline V gene are SGHVS and FQNEAQ. The CDR3 loop is CASSLLSGSYNEQFF. For the CDR3, the DNA is TGTGCCAGCAGCTTACTATCCGGCTCCTACAATGAGCAGTTCTTC.

The V call is TRBV5-1, the J call TRBJ2-5, with D perhaps matching TRBD1 (6 bases). This CDR3 has 14 residues. Trimming took off 4 bases at V and 0 bases at J, with 10 bases between the two ends. CDR1 SGHRS and CDR2 YFSETQ come from the germline V gene. CDR3: CASSLGTHQETQYF. The CDR3 nucleotides read TGCGCCAGCAGCCTTGGGACACACCAAGAGACCCAGTACTTC.

The chain has TRBV5-1 and TRBJ2-3, with 9 bases identical to TRBD2. The length of the CDR3 is 17 residues. The V and J ends lost 4 bases and 2 bases, in that order; junction bases with no gene match: 11. Germline V gene sequence: CDR1 SGHRS, CDR2 YFSETQ. Here the CDR3 reads CASSPTGAGGFTDTQYF. The CDR3 nucleotides are TGCGCCAGCAGCCCCACGGGGGCGGGGGGGTTCACAGATACGCAGTATTTT.